The T cell receptor beta chain under discussion was sequenced for a study of CD8 T cells in Susac syndrome. RNA in amounts of roughly 0.5 to 1 ug was reverse transcribed with random hexamers. Coverage of TCR beta CDR3 amplification by immunoSEQ multiplex PCR extended to 54 Vbeta and 13 Jbeta. One entry per CDR3 protein results from TCRdb running MiXCR on the immunoSEQ multiplex PCR reads. The profile covers 180,000 or so distinct CDR3 sequences, with 85% to 95% appearing a single time and roughly 0.1% taken by the ten largest. Worth noting for this clonotype: Its specificity is unknown.

The authors sequenced TCR beta from blood CD8+ and CD4+ T cells. Findings of the study overall: Acknowledgment was made by the study that its TCR sequencing and HLA analysis involved a relatively small number of individuals.

Source material: CD4+ T cells from PBMCs. The source of this sequence is a human donor in good health.

The CDR3 is CASSLTSGSSFF. As DNA, the CDR3 is TGTGCCAGCAGCCTGACTAGCGGGAGTTCGTTCTTC. The chain is built from TRBV3-1 and TRBJ2-1; 12 bases fit TRBD2. J was trimmed by 15 bases and V by 4 bases; bases with no gene match: 4. Germline CDR1 is LGHDT and CDR2 is YNNKEL (reference sequence). This CDR3 region has 12 residues.